The 12 T cell receptor beta chains given below trace back to one sample, sequenced in a study of response to subunit inactivated influenza vaccine. TCRdb used MiXCR to reprocess the RT-PCR reads, holding one entry per CDR3 protein. The table has just under 550,000 distinct CDR3 sequences, approximately 20% seen once. These data were also reused for a study on T cells expressing NK-cell markers. That work contributes: cDNA encoding TCR beta was synthesized via 5'RACE template switching incorporating UMIs.

The sequencing here drew on CD4+ T cells sorted from PBMCs, taken about 12 days after vaccination. The receptors come from a man over 45 who received an inactivated influenza vaccine.

This chain connects TRBV7-9 to TRBJ1-1; a possible D gene is TRBD1 (6 bases). V was clipped by 6 bases and J by 6 bases, with 14 bases between them. The germline V gene encodes CDR1 SEHNR and CDR2 FQNEAQ (reference sequence). The CDR3 totals 13 residues. CDR3 nucleotides: TGTGCCAGCAGTAGGTCAGGGGCTCCTGAAGCTTTCTTT. This codes for CASSRSGAPEAFF.

This clonotype occurred a few times. The genes are TRBV20-1 and TRBJ2-1; the D gene is possibly TRBD1 (8 bases). Between the trimmed V and J ends, which lost 7 bases and 7 bases, there was a span of 17 bases. Germline CDR1 is DFQATT and CDR2 is SNEGSKA (reference sequence). The CDR3 has 13 residues. CDR3 in amino acids: CSGPQGGMNEQFF. The CDR3 region has the DNA TGCAGTGGCCCACAGGGGGGGATGAATGAGCAGTTCTTC.

The rearrangement uses TRBV7-9 and TRBJ1-1; 8 nucleotides agree with TRBD1. Germline V CDR1 and CDR2: SEHNR, FQNEAQ (reference sequence). V dropped 3 bases and J dropped 4; count of bases not matched to a gene: 7. There are 15 residues in the CDR3. The chain's CDR3 is CASSFSGGTGTEAFF. DNA of the CDR3: TGTGCCAGCAGCTTCTCAGGGGGCACGGGCACTGAAGCTTTCTTT. The full variable domain, its missing parts supplied by reference TRBV7-9 and TRBJ1-1, is DTGVSQNPRHKITKRGQNVTFRCDPISEHNRLYWYRQTLGQGPEFLTYFQNEAQLEKSRLLSDRFSAERPKGSFSTLEIQRTEQGDSAMYLCASSFSGGTGTEAFFGQGTRLTVV.

V and J are TRBV7-9 and TRBJ2-5; D unclear. From germline, CDR1 is SEHNR and CDR2 FQNEAQ (reference sequence). This CDR3 comprises 12 residues. The V gene lost 2 bases and the J gene lost 4 bases, with 5 bases spanning the gap. The CDR3 sequence is CASSLLLETQYF. CDR3 in DNA: TGTGCCAGCAGCTTACTCCTAGAGACCCAGTACTTC. The variable domain in full, with the rest retrieved from reference TRBV7-9 and TRBJ2-5, is DTGVSQNPRHKITKRGQNVTFRCDPISEHNRLYWYRQTLGQGPEFLTYFQNEAQLEKSRLLSDRFSAERPKGSFSTLEIQRTEQGDSAMYLCASSLLLETQYFGPGTRLLVL.

J is TRBJ2-7 and V is TRBV29-1, with 11 bases identical to TRBD2. There are 13 residues in the CDR3. Germline V gives CDR1 SQVTM, CDR2 ANQGSEA. The V and J ends lost 4 bases and 2 bases, in that order; junction bases with no gene match: 1. As DNA, the CDR3 is TGCAGCGTTGCTAGCGGGGGGACCTACGAGCAGTACTTC. As protein: CSVASGGTYEQYF.

The chain couples TRBV6-2 or TRBV6-3 to TRBJ2-5; 9 bases fit TRBD2. Per the germline V gene, CDR1 is MNHEY and CDR2 is SVGEGT. This CDR3 has 19 residues. Unmatched junction bases numbered 22, after V lost 6 bases and J lost 5 bases. The CDR3 sequence is CASRPTSGTSWGGFETQYF. The CDR3 region has the DNA TGTGCCAGCAGGCCAACCTCCGGGACTAGCTGGGGGGGCTTCGAGACCCAGTACTTC.

V and J are TRBV3-1 and TRBJ2-7; a possible D gene is TRBD2 (5 bases). Per the germline V gene, CDR1 is LGHDT and CDR2 is YNNKEL (reference sequence). V gave up 1 base and J gave up 4 bases, with 8 bases separating them. The CDR3 sequence is 13 residues long. The CDR3, as DNA: TGTGCCAGCAGCCAAGGGGCGGGTTACGAGCAGTACTTC. Translated, it gives CASSQGAGYEQYF.

This clonotype occurred a few times. V and J are TRBV21-1 and TRBJ2-7; TRBD1, the table's D call, lacks a check against the DNA. TRBV21-1 is deemed a pseudogene. The CDR3 loop spans 16 amino acids. The CDR3 sequence: CASSKVSGQGSYEQYF. The CDR3 coding sequence is TGTGCCAGCAGCAAAGTTTCCGGACAGGGGTCCTACGAGCAGTACTTC.

V is TRBV11-2 and J is TRBJ2-1; TRBD2 aligns across 13 bases. CDR1 is SGHAT and CDR2 is FQNNGV in the germline V gene. J was trimmed by 10 bases and V by 4 bases; bases with no gene match: 10. This CDR3 is built from 16 residues. CDR3 DNA sequence: TGTGCCAGCAGCTCAGGGGGGACTAGCGGGATGGGAGAGCAGTTCTTC. This codes for CASSSGGTSGMGEQFF.

This clonotype was seen a handful of times. This chain links TRBV24-1 with TRBJ2-2; D gene unclear. CDR3 length: 15 residues. Germline V gene sequence: CDR1 KGHDR, CDR2 SFDVKD. V was shortened by 4 bases and J by 1 base, with 9 bases between the two germline ends. The CDR3 coding sequence is TGTGCCACCAGTGACACAACAAGGAACACCGGGGAGCTGTTTTTT. Translating gives CATSDTTRNTGELFF.

This clonotype came up a few times. A junction boundary mismatches the germline segment, possibly from a read error. This chain links TRBV20-1 with TRBJ2-1; maybe TRBD2 (5 bases). In germline, CDR1 is DFQATT, CDR2 SNEGSKA (reference sequence). This CDR3 contains 15 residues. The CDR3 DNA is TGCAGTGCTAGTAGGGCTAGCTCCGCGTACAGTGAGCAGTTCTTC. Translation: CSASRASSAYSEQFF.

The rearrangement joins TRBV20-1 to TRBJ1-1, with a possible D match to TRBD1 (5 bases). This CDR3 is 13 amino acids long. Germline CDR1 DFQATT, CDR2 SNEGSKA (reference sequence). As DNA, the CDR3 is TGCAGGGCCGGAGGGGAGGTTGGAACTGAAGCTTTCTTT. It specifies CRAGGEVGTEAFF.